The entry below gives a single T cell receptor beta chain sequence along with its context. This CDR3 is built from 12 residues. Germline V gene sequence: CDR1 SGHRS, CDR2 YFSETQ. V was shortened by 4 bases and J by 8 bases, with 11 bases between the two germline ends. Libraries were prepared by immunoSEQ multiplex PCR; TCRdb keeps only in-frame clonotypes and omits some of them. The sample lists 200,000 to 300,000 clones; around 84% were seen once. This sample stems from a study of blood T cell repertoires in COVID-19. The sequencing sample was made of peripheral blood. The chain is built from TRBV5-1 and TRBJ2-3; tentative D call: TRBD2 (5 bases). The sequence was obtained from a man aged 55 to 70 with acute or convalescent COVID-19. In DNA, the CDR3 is TGCGCCAGCAGCCCTAAGGGAGCTACGCAGTATTTT. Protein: CASSPKGATQYF.